This T cell receptor beta chain emerged from a study of blood T cell repertoires in COVID-19. Study-level information: Samples came from the United States, Italy and Spain, spanning acute and convalescent COVID-19. PBMCs, B-cell-depleted T cells, or T cells were the source of the cDNA or gDNA that made up the material.

Original methodology: Reference gene primer amplification gave estimated nucleated cell counts. Produced via immunoSEQ multiplex PCR; TCRdb's table is partial and in-frame only. D and trimming were read from the DNA, whereas the V and J calls and clone size are those reported in that table. Of over 400,000 clones detected, roughly 85% appear once; the ten largest clones hold approximately 2.9%. The CDR3 extends over 13 amino acids. The V gene lost 1 base and the J gene lost 4 bases, with 5 bases spanning the gap. The clonotype comes from a human donor in a cohort sampled during active COVID-19. J is TRBJ2-1 and V is TRBV12-3 or TRBV12-4; D unresolved. The sample comprised peripheral blood. For the CDR3, the DNA is TGTGCCAGCAGTTTAGGTCAGTACAATGAGCAGTTCTTC. Amino acid sequence: CASSLGQYNEQFF.